The entry that follows covers one TCR beta chain sequence. What antigen it recognizes has not been identified. No per-base quality is available; no much larger clone lies one base away. These data belong to a study of Ad26.COV2.S vaccination and SARS-CoV-2 variants (dated by TCRdb to about 2021). Regarding the complete study: Donors in the vaccine arm were drawn from COV1001, a multicentre, randomized, double-blind, placebo-controlled phase I-IIa trial testing Ad26.COV2.S in healthy adults. Ad26.COV2.S was administered intramuscularly at a dose of 5x10^10 or 1x10^11 viral particles, either as one shot or as two shots given 56 days apart. The specificity and breadth of SARS-CoV-2-reactive T cell receptors after Ad26.COV2.S vaccination were assessed by TCRbeta repertoire sequencing. A total of roughly 32 samples were included in the TCR-sequenced set, comprising around 19 Ad26.COV2.S vaccine recipients, 5 placebo recipients and 8 SARS-CoV-2 convalescent individuals. Participants in the trial were split at random into five groups of five each, receiving low-dose or high-dose Ad26.COV2.S once or twice, or else placebo on both occasions. Blinding of investigators to trial group allocation was maintained during experiments and outcome assessment. Results the study describes overall, beyond this receptor: Ad26.COV2.S recipients had higher spike-specific TCR breadth than placebo recipients (P = 0.0014). Comparable non-spike TCR breadth was observed between vaccine and placebo recipients, consistent with only spike being contained in the vaccine. Comparing responses between vaccine doses or regimens was not something the study was powered to do. After vaccination, substantial breadth of spike-specific CD8+ and CD4+ T cell responses was reported. The authors noted that total T cell responses may have been underestimated by the TCR breadth and depth analyses.

CDR1 is given as SGHRS and CDR2 as YFSETQ, both from the germline V gene. The CDR3 measures 16 amino acids from cysteine to phenylalanine. Kept here is only the CDR3 DNA, which spans 48 bases and is read in frame from base 1. Here V drops 0 bases and J drops 4 bases, and the junction holds 7 bases not matched to any gene. The immunoSEQ Assay was the method used to sequence TCRbeta CDR3 regions. After extraction, genomic DNA underwent amplification by bias-controlled multiplex PCR, followed by high-throughput sequencing. The original methods were these. To quantify the absolute abundance of every unique TCRbeta CDR3 region, sequences were collapsed and filtered. T cell fraction was estimated by normalization of TCRbeta template counts to usable DNA, with usable DNA being measured through amplification of reference genes present in all nucleated cells. Repertoire TCRs were annotated as SARS-CoV-2-specific when V gene, CDR3 amino acid sequence and J gene were exactly matched to a known reactive TCR set. The reference SARS-CoV-2 TCR set came from MIRA and was filtered for enrichment in COVID-19-positive ImmuneCODE repertoires, removing public or cross-reactive TCRs. Drawing on the MIRA antigens, annotated TCRs were analysed further at the level of specific ORF or position within ORF. Breadth was defined as annotated unique rearrangements over total unique productive rearrangements; depth was the summed frequency of those rearrangements. Two-sided Wilcoxon rank-sum tests were used to compare TCR breadth between groups. TCRdb retrieved this table from immuneACCESS and kept in-frame rearrangements only. Not all clones are present; in checked studies, unresolved V genes account for under half, and no reason is known for the remainder. V and J calls and clone size are those listed in that table; D and trimming were worked out from the DNA. For this sample the table gives about 350,000 clones, of which 75% to 90% were detected only once. Of the sample, over 8.5% is held by the ten largest clones.

The treatment or condition label here, explained by the study, means: 15 to 20 received Ad26.COV2.S at low or high dose, single or two shots; 5 received placebo; per-sample allocation not given. For vaccine and placebo recipients, the sequenced repertoires came from samples collected on day 63 after the first injection. Cohort 1b enrolled 25 to 30 adults aged 18-55 years at a single site in Boston, USA, between 29 July and 7 August 2020. Ad26.COV2.S was a replication-incompetent adenovirus type 26 vector expressing a prefusion-stabilized SARS-CoV-2 spike protein from the original Wuhan strain. This clonotype originated in a person aged 18-65 years who received the Ad26.COV2.S COVID-19 vaccine or a placebo. This sequence uses TRBV5-1 and TRBJ1-3; TRBD1 agrees with 7 junctional bases. Here the sequenced sample was peripheral blood, taken in a trial of Ad26.COV2.S vaccine versus placebo. The CDR3 has the sequence CASSLDYGQEGNTIYF. The base sequence is TGCGCCAGCAGCTTGGACTACGGACAGGAGGGAAACACCATATATTTT.